The next 21 T cell receptor beta chains were all read from a single sample in a study of blood T cell repertoires in COVID-19. Libraries were prepared by immunoSEQ multiplex PCR; TCRdb keeps only in-frame clonotypes and omits some of them. This table holds roughly 300,000 clones, approximately 90% found once. Specimen: peripheral blood. These TCRs come from a woman aged 25 to 39 with COVID-19, enrolled during active disease.

CDR3 bases: TGTGCCAGCAGTTCTAGCACAGATACGCAGTATTTT. Protein sequence: CASSSSTDTQYF. The chain links TRBV12-3 or TRBV12-4 to TRBJ2-3; D remains unclear. The V gene lost 4 bases and the J gene lost 0 bases, with 2 bases spanning the gap. This CDR3 is built from 12 residues.

A single count supports this clone. The rearrangement uses TRBV18 and TRBJ2-6; TRBD2 might be the D (7 bases). The CDR3 totals 18 residues. The ends were cut back, 6 bases at V and 4 bases at J, with 22 bases in the middle. CDR1 and CDR2 from the germline V gene are KGHSH and LQKENI. In nucleotides, the CDR3 is TGTGCCAGCTCCCCCATACGGGGGGCGCGAGAGGGGGCCAACGTCCTGACTTTC. Translated: CASSPIRGAREGANVLTF.

The chain combines TRBV28 with TRBJ1-1; 7 bases fit TRBD1. Germline V gene sequence: CDR1 MDHEN, CDR2 SYDVKM. The CDR3 runs 18 residues. Trimming removed 4 bases from V and 3 bases from J; junction bases left unmatched: 17. The CDR3 sequence is CASSSPTGVGSKYTEAFF. The CDR3 DNA reads TGTGCCAGCAGTTCCCCTACAGGGGTAGGATCTAAGTACACTGAAGCTTTCTTT.

The V call is TRBV6-5, the J call TRBJ1-5, with TRBD1 matching over 8 bases. J lost 4 bases, V lost 5 bases, and 1 base had no gene match. The CDR3 is 13 amino acids. Germline CDR1 and CDR2: MNHEY and SVGAGI. CDR3 amino acids: CASSRDRNQPQHF. The CDR3 DNA is TGTGCCAGCAGTAGGGACAGGAATCAGCCCCAGCATTTT.

The rearrangement links TRBV5-4 to TRBJ2-2; 7 nucleotides line up with TRBD2. Germline V lookup: CDR1 SGHNT, CDR2 YYREEE (reference sequence). This CDR3 spans 15 amino acids. Unmatched junction bases numbered 6, after V lost 4 bases and J lost 3 bases. CDR3 protein: CASSDGRTDTGELFF. The CDR3 DNA reads as TGTGCCAGCAGCGACGGGAGGACGGACACCGGGGAGCTGTTTTTT.

V and J are TRBV10-3 and TRBJ2-3, with 10 bases fitting TRBD2. The CDR3 extends over 16 amino acids. The junction had 11 bases not matched to a gene; V was cut back by 10 bases and J by 1 base. Germline loops: CDR1 ENHRY, CDR2 SYGVKD. The CDR3 protein is CASKKTGTSGTDTQYF. CDR3 nucleotides: TGTGCCAGCAAAAAAACCGGGACTAGCGGCACAGATACGCAGTATTTT.

The rearrangement joins TRBV10-2 to TRBJ2-7; D might be TRBD1 (5 bases). CDR1 and CDR2 from the germline V gene are WSHSY and SAAADI. CDR3 length: 13 amino acids. Trimming shortened V by 2 bases and J by 3 bases, and 8 bases separated the two germline ends. CDR3 in DNA: TGCGCCAGCAGTGAGGGGGCCGACTACGAGCAGTACTTC. As protein: CASSEGADYEQYF.

J is TRBJ2-2 and V is TRBV3-1 (or the pseudogene TRBV3-2); the D gene is possibly TRBD1 (6 bases). Trimming took 0 bases from V and 5 from J, leaving 7 bases between them. The germline V gene has CDR1 LGHDT and CDR2 YNNKEL (reference sequence). CDR3 length: 14 residues. DNA of the CDR3: TGTGCCAGCAGCCAAGAAGGGGGAACCGGGGAGCTGTTTTTT. Its protein product is CASSQEGGTGELFF.

The V and J genes are TRBV14 and TRBJ1-1; no reliable D call. Per germline, CDR1 SGHDN and CDR2 FVKESK. This CDR3 is 15 amino acids long. V shed 4 bases and J shed 4 bases, with 16 bases lying between them. CDR3 sequence: CASSPLARMSTEAFF. The CDR3 DNA reads TGTGCCAGCAGCCCCCTCGCCAGGATGAGCACTGAAGCTTTCTTT.

CDR3 DNA: TGTGCCAGCAGTACATGGGAAGGGGTGGAAGCTTTCTTT. Amino acids: CASSTWEGVEAFF. The chain employs TRBV6-5 and TRBJ1-1, with D tentatively TRBD1 (5 bases). V shed 5 bases and J shed 8 bases, with 15 bases lying between them. This CDR3 contains 13 residues. Germline V gene sequence: CDR1 MNHEY, CDR2 SVGAGI.

This rearrangement joins TRBV11-2 to TRBJ1-1, with a tentative D call TRBD1 (6 bases). Per the germline V gene, CDR1 is SGHAT and CDR2 is FQNNGV. V lost 5 bases and J lost 6, with 22 bases in between. This CDR3 contains 16 residues. The CDR3 here is CASSLHPTGGSSEAFF. DNA for the CDR3: TGTGCCAGCAGCCTACACCCCACGGGGGGCAGTTCTGAAGCTTTCTTT. The full variable domain, with the rest looked up from reference TRBV11-2 and TRBJ1-1, is EAGVAQSPRYKIIEKRQSVAFWCNPISGHATLYWYQQILGQGPKLLIQFQNNGVVDDSQLPKDRFSAERLKGVDSTLKIQPAKLEDSAVYLCASSLHPTGGSSEAFFGQGTRLTVV.

The gene calls are TRBV6-5 and TRBJ1-2; 7 bases are shared with TRBD1. This CDR3 comprises 14 residues. Germline-derived CDR1 and CDR2 are MNHEY and SVGAGI. The J segment lost 2 bases and the V segment lost 6 bases, leaving 6 bases of the junction unmatched. The CDR3 DNA sequence: TGTGCCAGCAGGACTGGACAGGAGAACTATGGCTACACCTTC. It codes for CASRTGQENYGYTF.

V is TRBV5-4 and J is TRBJ2-1; D is perhaps TRBD2 (6 bases). Trimming removed 3 bases from V and 5 bases from J, with 15 bases in between. CDR3 length: 15 residues. Per the germline V gene, CDR1 is SGHNT and CDR2 is YYREEE (reference sequence). The CDR3 coding sequence is TGTGCCAGCAGCTCTAAGCGGGTCGAGGACAATGAGCAGTTCTTC. This codes for CASSSKRVEDNEQFF.

This clone came up a few times. This chain uses TRBV5-1 with TRBJ1-1; TRBD1 aligns across 7 bases. This CDR3 region has 16 residues. After removal of 1 base from V and 8 bases from J, the junction contained 14 bases not matched to a gene. Germline V gene sequence: CDR1 SGHRS, CDR2 YFSETQ. Here the CDR3 reads CASSLFAGTEGREAFF. CDR3 sequence (DNA): TGCGCCAGCAGCTTGTTCGCCGGGACAGAGGGTCGAGAAGCTTTCTTT. Full variable domain (remainder filled in from reference TRBV5-1 and TRBJ1-1): KAGVTQTPRYLIKTRGQQVTLSCSPISGHRSVSWYQQTPGQGLQFLFEYFSETQRNKGNFPGRFSGRQFSNSRSEMNVSTLELGDSALYLCASSLFAGTEGREAFFGQGTRLTVV.

V gene TRBV19 combines with J gene TRBJ2-3; 7 bases match TRBD2. The CDR3 consists of 16 residues. Trimming cost V 6 bases and J 3 bases; bases outside gene matches: 12. The germline CDR1 and CDR2 sequences are LNHDA and SQIVND (reference sequence). CDR3 sequence reads: CASSSPGGGGTDTQYF. The CDR3 DNA follows: TGTGCCAGTAGCTCCCCCGGTGGGGGGGGAACAGATACGCAGTATTTT.

The V call is TRBV9, the J call TRBJ2-7; the match to TRBD2 covers 7 bases. CDR1 SGDLS and CDR2 YYNGEE come from the germline V gene. With 4 bases clipped from V and 1 base from J, the junction kept 14 bases outside the gene matches. The CDR3 extends over 17 amino acids. CDR3 sequence: CASSPRGGAGRSYEQYF. The CDR3, as DNA: TGTGCCAGCAGCCCCCGGGGAGGGGCGGGTAGGTCCTACGAGCAGTACTTC.

The rearrangement uses TRBV7-9 and TRBJ2-5; D unclear. V lost 5 bases and J 5 bases, leaving 15 bases between the germline ends. Looked up from germline, CDR1 is SEHNR and CDR2 is FQNEAQ (reference sequence). The CDR3 contains 14 residues. This CDR3 reads CASSHPPPRETQYF. CDR3 in DNA: TGTGCCAGCAGCCACCCCCCACCCAGGGAGACCCAGTACTTC.

The chain carries TRBV6-5 and TRBJ2-7; D is unresolved. Germline values: CDR1 MNHEY, CDR2 SVGAGI. CDR3 size: 12 residues. V lost 6 bases and J lost 3, with 9 bases in between. CDR3 region: CASSRYSYEQYF. The CDR3 DNA reads TGTGCCAGCAGCCGATACAGCTACGAGCAGTACTTC.

The V call is TRBV30, the J call TRBJ1-2; 10 bases line up with TRBD1. V lost 4 bases, J lost 5 bases, and 10 bases stayed unmatched. The CDR3 consists of 15 residues. CDR1 GTSNPN and CDR2 SVGIG come from the germline V gene (reference sequence). CDR3 loop: CAWMRQGATIYGYTF. The CDR3 DNA follows: TGTGCCTGGATGAGACAGGGGGCTACCATTTATGGCTACACCTTC.

The chain links TRBV9 to TRBJ2-1; a possible D gene is TRBD2 (6 bases). V shed 10 bases and J shed 0 bases, with 14 bases lying between them. The CDR3 runs 14 residues. The germline CDR1 and CDR2 sequences are SGDLS and YYNGEE. The CDR3 nucleotides are TGTGCCGGGGCCCCGGGAGCCTCCTACAATGAGCAGTTCTTC. Amino acids: CAGAPGASYNEQFF.

This clone was seen a few times. This sequence joins TRBV29-1 and TRBJ1-1, with TRBD1 as a possible D gene (6 bases). The CDR3 is 15 amino acids. V was shortened by 4 bases and J by 0 bases, with 15 bases between the two germline ends. Germline loops: CDR1 SQVTM, CDR2 ANQGSEA. CDR3 bases: TGCAGCGTTGCGGGGGGCGTCTGGATGAACACTGAAGCTTTCTTT. It yields the protein CSVAGGVWMNTEAFF.